This entry lists 3 T cell receptor beta chains sequenced from one sample in a study of T cell responses to AZD1222 COVID-19 vaccine. Profiled with immunoSEQ multiplex PCR; TCRdb holds only in-frame clones, not every one. The sample has 150,000 or so clones, just under 95% seen once. This sample comprised peripheral blood, obtained on day 0 of AZD1222 vaccination. These receptors were collected from an adult in good health.

The genes are TRBV25-1 and TRBJ2-1; unclear D gene. Germline lookup yields CDR1 MGHDK and CDR2 SYGVNS. Trimming shortened V by 5 bases and J by 3 bases, and 11 bases separated the two germline ends. The length of the CDR3 is 14 residues. This chain's CDR3 is CASSSAVNYNEQFF. The DNA for the CDR3 is TGTGCCAGCAGTTCGGCGGTAAACTACAATGAGCAGTTCTTC.

V gene TRBV19 combines with J gene TRBJ2-7; tentatively, D is TRBD2 (5 bases). The V end was cut by 6 bases, the J end by 0 bases, with 9 bases between. The V gene's germline CDR1 is LNHDA and CDR2 SQIVND (reference sequence). This CDR3 has 13 residues. The CDR3 is CASSPGNSYEQYF. The DNA of the CDR3 is TGTGCCAGTAGCCCGGGAAACTCCTACGAGCAGTACTTC. Full variable domain (remainder filled in from reference TRBV19 and TRBJ2-7): DGGITQSPKYLFRKEGQNVTLSCEQNLNHDAMYWYRQDPGQGLRLIYYSQIVNDFQKGDIAEGYSVSREKKESFPLTVTSAQKNPTAFYLCASSPGNSYEQYFGPGTRLTVT.

V is TRBV2 and J is TRBJ2-5, with 9 nucleotides matching TRBD2. The trim removed 6 bases at V and 5 bases at J, leaving 4 bases unmatched. The CDR3 runs 13 residues. CDR1 is SNHLY and CDR2 is FYNNEI in the germline V gene. In DNA form, the CDR3 reads TGTGCCAGCAGGGGGCGGGAGGGCGAGACCCAGTACTTC. Translated: CASRGREGETQYF. Full variable domain (outside the CDR3, taken from reference TRBV2 and TRBJ2-5): EPEVTQTPSHQVTQMGQEVILRCVPISNHLYFYWYRQILGQKVEFLVSFYNNEISEKSEIFDDQFSVERPDGSNFTLKIRSTKLEDSAMYFCASRGREGETQYFGPGTRLLVL.